The 14 T cell receptor beta chains given below trace back to one sample, sequenced in a study of regulatory T cells in long-lasting Graves disease. Arm-PCR of CDR3 regions with iRepertoire HTBI primers generated TCR beta libraries. TCRdb reanalysed the multiplex PCR reads using MiXCR and keeps one entry per CDR3 protein. The sample carries about 430,000 distinct CDR3 sequences, roughly a fifth recorded once. Time point here: persistent/refractory GD, antithyroid drugs over 5 years with positive TRAb. The TCR library was made from RNA extracted from PBMCs. This specimen was peripheral blood mononuclear cells (PBMCs), taken when the disease was refractory, from a patient treated with antithyroid drugs. Receptors were obtained from a female donor with Graves disease.

This clonotype was counted at least ten times. The V gene is TRBV28, the J gene TRBJ2-5; no firm D call. This CDR3 is built from 11 residues. Germline CDR1 reads MDHEN; CDR2 reads SYDVKM. Trimming removed 6 bases from V and 6 bases from J, with 8 bases in between. The CDR3 here is CASRKGKTQYF. The CDR3 DNA reads TGTGCCAGCAGGAAAGGAAAGACCCAGTACTTC.

The CDR3 sequence: CASEGNPGNTIYF. The CDR3 nucleotides are TGTGCCAGCGAGGGGAACCCTGGAAACACCATATATTTT. The rearrangement joins TRBV3-1 to TRBJ1-3; D may be TRBD1 (5 bases). Trimming removed 8 bases from V and 2 bases from J, with 10 bases in between. In germline, CDR1 is LGHDT, CDR2 YNNKEL (reference sequence). The CDR3 is 13 residues long.

Ten or more counts support this clonotype. The chain carries TRBV6-1 and TRBJ2-7, with 9 nucleotides matching TRBD2. The ends lost 5 bases at V and 0 bases at J; junction bases unmatched: 5. Germline V gene sequence: CDR1 MNHNS, CDR2 SASEGT. This CDR3 region has 15 residues. The CDR3 bases are TGTGCCAGCAGTAGACTAGCGGTGAGCTCCTACGAGCAGTACTTC. Translation: CASSRLAVSSYEQYF.

The genes are TRBV6-2 or TRBV6-3 and TRBJ2-7, with TRBD1 matching over 8 bases. The CDR3 is 16 residues long. Germline V gene lookup returns CDR1 MNHEY and CDR2 SVGEGT. V trimming: 5 bases; J trimming: 0 bases; junction bases outside the gene matches: 9. The CDR3 protein is CASSGPGQESSYEQYF. CDR3 coding DNA: TGTGCCAGCAGTGGACCGGGACAGGAGAGCTCCTACGAGCAGTACTTC.

This clonotype was observed at least ten times. The chain has TRBV2 and TRBJ1-5; D call uncertain. This CDR3 has 14 residues. Trimming removed 4 bases at V and 0 bases at J, with 7 bases between. Per the germline V gene, CDR1 is SNHLY and CDR2 is FYNNEI. The CDR3 is CASSATGSNQPQHF. In DNA, the CDR3 is TGTGCCAGCAGTGCCACTGGTAGCAATCAGCCCCAGCATTTT.

This clonotype was seen more than once but under ten times. J is TRBJ2-1 and V is TRBV7-2, with D maybe TRBD1 (6 bases). Trimming left V 2 bases short and J 2 bases short, with 10 bases between. Germline V gives CDR1 SGHTA, CDR2 FQGNSA. The length of the CDR3 is 15 residues. CDR3 bases: TGTGCCAGCAGCTTAAGGGACAATACCTACAATGAGCAGTTCTTC. Amino acids: CASSLRDNTYNEQFF.

The sample holds many counts of this clonotype. The chain employs TRBV6-1 and TRBJ2-5; TRBD2 matches 8 bases. With 8 bases clipped from V and 4 bases from J, the junction kept 0 bases outside the gene matches. The CDR3 covers 11 residues. Looked up from germline, CDR1 is MNHNS and CDR2 is SASEGT. CDR3: CASGTRETQYF. CDR3 in DNA: TGTGCCAGCGGGACTAGAGAGACCCAGTACTTC.

The chain recombines TRBV28 with TRBJ1-2, with 8 positions matching TRBD1. This CDR3 is 12 amino acids long. Germline V CDR1 and CDR2: MDHEN, SYDVKM. V shed 6 bases and J 9 bases; nucleotides not matched to a gene: 6. Here the CDR3 DNA reads TGTGCCAGCAGAAATCAGGGGGCTAGCTACACCTTC. Translating gives CASRNQGASYTF.

This clonotype was counted many times. V gene TRBV28 combines with J gene TRBJ1-1; D not resolved. Germline V lookup: CDR1 MDHEN, CDR2 SYDVKM. Trimming took off 6 bases at V and 1 base at J, with 15 bases between the two ends. This CDR3 has 15 amino acids. In DNA form, the CDR3 reads TGTGCCAGCAGCTTCCCTCCGGACCCGAACACTGAAGCTTTCTTT. It translates to CASSFPPDPNTEAFF.

Turning to this clonotype: As the CDR3 is not closed by the conserved phenylalanine or tryptophan, this likely results from a read error. The chain employs TRBV12-3 or TRBV12-4 and TRBJ2-2; the match to TRBD2 covers 10 bases. The V and J ends lost 6 bases and 2 bases, in that order; junction bases with no gene match: 3. The CDR3 loop spans 15 amino acids. Here the CDR3 reads CASSRTSGNTGELFL. The CDR3 bases are TGTGCCAGCAGCCGGACTAGCGGAAACACCGGGGAGCTGTTTCTT.

A word on this clonotype: A much larger clone sits a single nucleotide away, making a read error possible. The chain recombines TRBV6-2 or TRBV6-3 with TRBJ2-7, with 9 bases lining up with TRBD2. The germline gives CDR1 MNHEY, CDR2 SVGEGT. The CDR3 covers 15 residues. The CDR3: CASSPLTSGTGERYF. The CDR3 DNA is TGTGCCAGCAGTCCCCTGACTAGCGGAACGGGGGAGCGGTACTTC.

Many counts were recorded for this clonotype. V gene TRBV7-8 combines with J gene TRBJ1-4; tentative D call: TRBD1 (5 bases). This CDR3 region has 14 residues. V was cut by 5 bases and J by 12 bases, with 19 bases left in between. Germline-derived CDR1 and CDR2 are SGHVS and FQNEAQ. This chain's CDR3 is CASSGGGVNRELFF. In DNA form, the CDR3 reads TGTGCCAGCAGCGGGGGAGGGGTCAACAGAGAACTGTTTTTT.

CDR3 loop: CSASTEKLFF. The DNA of the CDR3 is TGCAGTGCTAGTACCGAAAAACTGTTTTTT. The chain carries TRBV20-1 and TRBJ1-4, with D unresolved. This CDR3 is built from 10 residues. Germline V gene data show CDR1 as DFQATT and CDR2 as SNEGSKA (reference sequence). The V end was cut by 3 bases, the J end by 8 bases, with 4 bases between.

This chain joins TRBV18 and TRBJ2-7; tentatively, D is TRBD1 (7 bases). The CDR3 has 18 residues. Germline V gene data show CDR1 as KGHSH and CDR2 as LQKENI. V lost 3 bases to trimming and J lost 5 bases, with 26 bases between them. The CDR3 DNA follows: TGTGCCAGCTCACCGCCTCTCTCAGGGGGACCGAGGGGGGACGAGCAGTACTTC. It specifies CASSPPLSGGPRGDEQYF.